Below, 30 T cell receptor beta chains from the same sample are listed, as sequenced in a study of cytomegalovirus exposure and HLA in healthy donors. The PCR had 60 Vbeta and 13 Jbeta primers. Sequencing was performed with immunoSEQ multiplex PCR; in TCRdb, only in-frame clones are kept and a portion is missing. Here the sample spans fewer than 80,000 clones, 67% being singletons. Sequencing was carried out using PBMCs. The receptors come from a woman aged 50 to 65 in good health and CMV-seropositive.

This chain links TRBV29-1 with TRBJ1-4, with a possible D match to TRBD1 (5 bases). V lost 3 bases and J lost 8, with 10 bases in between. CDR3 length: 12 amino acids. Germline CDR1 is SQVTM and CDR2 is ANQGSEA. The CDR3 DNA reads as TGCAGCGTTGAGGTGTCAGGGGAAAAACTGTTTTTT. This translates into CSVEVSGEKLFF.

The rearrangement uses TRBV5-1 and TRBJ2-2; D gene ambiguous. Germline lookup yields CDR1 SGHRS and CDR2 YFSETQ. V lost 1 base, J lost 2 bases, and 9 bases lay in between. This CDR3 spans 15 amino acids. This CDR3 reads CASSLHNINTGELFF. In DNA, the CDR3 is TGCGCCAGCAGCTTGCATAACATCAACACCGGGGAGCTGTTTTTT.

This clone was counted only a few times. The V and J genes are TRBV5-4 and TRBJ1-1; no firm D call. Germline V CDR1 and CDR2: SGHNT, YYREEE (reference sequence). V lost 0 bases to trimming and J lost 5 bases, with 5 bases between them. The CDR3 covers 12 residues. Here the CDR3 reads CASSLVSTEAFF. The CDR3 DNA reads TGTGCCAGCAGCTTGGTATCTACTGAAGCTTTCTTT.

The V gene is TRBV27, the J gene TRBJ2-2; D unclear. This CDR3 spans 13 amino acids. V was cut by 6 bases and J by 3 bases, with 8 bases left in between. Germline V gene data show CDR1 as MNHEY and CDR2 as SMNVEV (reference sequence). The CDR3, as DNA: TGTGCCAGCAGCCCCACGGACACCGGGGAGCTGTTTTTT. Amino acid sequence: CASSPTDTGELFF.

DNA for the CDR3: TGTGCCAGCAGTGAAGTGGAGGGGGCTGGCGGGGAGCTGTTTTTT. It yields the protein CASSEVEGAGGELFF. The V gene is TRBV6-1, the J gene TRBJ2-2; possibly TRBD1 for D (7 bases). V was pared by 1 base and J by 7 bases, with 13 bases between. The germline gives CDR1 MNHNS, CDR2 SASEGT. The CDR3 extends over 15 amino acids.

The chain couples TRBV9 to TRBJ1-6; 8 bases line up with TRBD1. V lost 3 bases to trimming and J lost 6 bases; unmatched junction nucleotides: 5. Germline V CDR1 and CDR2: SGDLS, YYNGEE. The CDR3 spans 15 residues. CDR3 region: CASSGTGKVNSPLHF. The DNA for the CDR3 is TGTGCCAGCAGCGGGACAGGGAAGGTTAATTCACCCCTCCACTTT.

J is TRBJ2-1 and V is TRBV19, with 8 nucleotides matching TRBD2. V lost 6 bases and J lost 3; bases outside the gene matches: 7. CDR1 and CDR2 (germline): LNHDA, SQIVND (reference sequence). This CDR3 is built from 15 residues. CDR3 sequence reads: CASRSSGAHYNEQFF. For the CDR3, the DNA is TGTGCCAGTAGGAGTAGCGGGGCTCACTACAATGAGCAGTTCTTC. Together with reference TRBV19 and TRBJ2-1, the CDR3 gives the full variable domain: DGGITQSPKYLFRKEGQNVTLSCEQNLNHDAMYWYRQDPGQGLRLIYYSQIVNDFQKGDIAEGYSVSREKKESFPLTVTSAQKNPTAFYLCASRSSGAHYNEQFFGPGTRLTVL.

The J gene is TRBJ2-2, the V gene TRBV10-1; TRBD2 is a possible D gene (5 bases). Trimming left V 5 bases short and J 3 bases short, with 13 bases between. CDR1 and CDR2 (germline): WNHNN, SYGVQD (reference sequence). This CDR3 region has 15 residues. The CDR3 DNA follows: TGCGCCAGCAGTCGTTCCAGGACTTACACCGGGGAGCTGTTTTTT. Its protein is CASSRSRTYTGELFF.

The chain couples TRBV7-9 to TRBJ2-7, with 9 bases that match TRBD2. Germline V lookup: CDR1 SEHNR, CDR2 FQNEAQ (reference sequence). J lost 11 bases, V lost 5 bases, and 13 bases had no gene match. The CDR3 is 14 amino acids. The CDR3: CASSQRGARSVEYF. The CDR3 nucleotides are TGTGCCAGCAGCCAGCGGGGGGCCAGATCGGTTGAGTACTTC.

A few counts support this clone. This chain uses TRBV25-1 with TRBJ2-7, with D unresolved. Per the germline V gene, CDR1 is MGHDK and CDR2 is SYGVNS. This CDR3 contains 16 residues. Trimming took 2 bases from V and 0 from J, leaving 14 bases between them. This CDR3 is CASSEMSAESSYEQYF. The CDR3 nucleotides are TGTGCCAGCAGTGAAATGAGCGCAGAGAGCTCCTACGAGCAGTACTTC.

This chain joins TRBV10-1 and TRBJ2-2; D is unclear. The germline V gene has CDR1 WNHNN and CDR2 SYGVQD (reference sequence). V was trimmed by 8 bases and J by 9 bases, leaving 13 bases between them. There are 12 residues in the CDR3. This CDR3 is CASSKWARELFF. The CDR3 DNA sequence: TGCGCCAGCTCTAAGTGGGCCCGGGAGCTGTTTTTT.

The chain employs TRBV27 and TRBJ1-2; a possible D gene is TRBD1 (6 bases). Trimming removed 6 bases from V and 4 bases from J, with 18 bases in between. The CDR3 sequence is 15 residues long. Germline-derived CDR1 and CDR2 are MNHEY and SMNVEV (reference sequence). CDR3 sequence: CASRGGGGGAYGYTF. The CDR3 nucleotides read TGTGCCAGCAGGGGGGGAGGGGGGGGTGCCTATGGCTACACCTTC.

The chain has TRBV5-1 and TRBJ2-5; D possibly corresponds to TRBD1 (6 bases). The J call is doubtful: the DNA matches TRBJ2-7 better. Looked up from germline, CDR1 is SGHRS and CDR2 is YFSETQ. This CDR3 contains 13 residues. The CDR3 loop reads CASSLDRAYEQYF. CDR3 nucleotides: TGCGCCAGCAGCTTGGACAGGGCCTACGAGCAGTACTTC.

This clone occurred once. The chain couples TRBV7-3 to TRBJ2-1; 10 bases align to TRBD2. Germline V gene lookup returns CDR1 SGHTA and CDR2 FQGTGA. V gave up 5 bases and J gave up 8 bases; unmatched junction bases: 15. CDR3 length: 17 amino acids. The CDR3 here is CASSPKTQAGGRDEQFF. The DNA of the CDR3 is TGTGCCAGCAGCCCCAAAACGCAAGCGGGGGGGAGGGATGAGCAGTTCTTC.

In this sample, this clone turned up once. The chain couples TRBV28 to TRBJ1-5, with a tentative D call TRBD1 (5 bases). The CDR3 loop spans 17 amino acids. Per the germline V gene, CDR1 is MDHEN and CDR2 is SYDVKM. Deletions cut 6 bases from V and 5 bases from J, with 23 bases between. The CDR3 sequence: CASSTKQVPDKHQPQHF. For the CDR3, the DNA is TGTGCCAGCAGCACCAAACAGGTCCCGGATAAGCATCAGCCCCAGCATTTT.

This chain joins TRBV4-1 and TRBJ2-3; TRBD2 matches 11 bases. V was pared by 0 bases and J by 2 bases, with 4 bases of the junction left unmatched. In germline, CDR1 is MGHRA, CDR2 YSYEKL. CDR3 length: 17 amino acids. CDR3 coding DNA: TGCGCCAGCAGCCAAGACTATAGCGGGGGGGCCACAGATACGCAGTATTTT. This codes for CASSQDYSGGATDTQYF.

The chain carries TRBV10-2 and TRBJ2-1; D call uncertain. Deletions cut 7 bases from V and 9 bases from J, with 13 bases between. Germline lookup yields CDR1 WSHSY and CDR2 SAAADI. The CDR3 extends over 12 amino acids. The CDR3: CASTSTDAEQFF. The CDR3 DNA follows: TGCGCCAGCACGTCGACTGACGCTGAGCAGTTCTTC.

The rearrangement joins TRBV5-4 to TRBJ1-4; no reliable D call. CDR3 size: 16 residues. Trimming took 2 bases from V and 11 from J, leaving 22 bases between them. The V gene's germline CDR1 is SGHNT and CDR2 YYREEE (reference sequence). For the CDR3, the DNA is TGTGCCAGCAGCTTCCCGGACCAGGTGGGCAGAGGGAAACTGTTTTTT. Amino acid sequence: CASSFPDQVGRGKLFF.

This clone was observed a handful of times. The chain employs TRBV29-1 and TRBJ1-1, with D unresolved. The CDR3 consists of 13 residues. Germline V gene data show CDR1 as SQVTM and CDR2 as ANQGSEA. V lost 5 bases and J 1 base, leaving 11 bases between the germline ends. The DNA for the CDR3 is TGCAGCGTTCCCACGGGGAGGAACACTGAAGCTTTCTTT. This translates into CSVPTGRNTEAFF.

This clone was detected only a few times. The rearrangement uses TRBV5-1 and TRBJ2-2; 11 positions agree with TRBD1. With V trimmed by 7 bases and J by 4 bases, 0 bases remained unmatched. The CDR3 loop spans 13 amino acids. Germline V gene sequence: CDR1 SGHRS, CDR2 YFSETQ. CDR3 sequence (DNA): TGCGCCAGCGGGACAGGGGGCACCGGGGAGCTGTTTTTT. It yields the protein CASGTGGTGELFF.

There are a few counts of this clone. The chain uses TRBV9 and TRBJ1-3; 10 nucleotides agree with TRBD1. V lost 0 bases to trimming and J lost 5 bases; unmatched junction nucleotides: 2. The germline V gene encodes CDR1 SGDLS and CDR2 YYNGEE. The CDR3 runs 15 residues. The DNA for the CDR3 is TGTGCCAGCAGCGTAGGGGGACAGGGGCGAAACACCATATATTTT. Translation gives CASSVGGQGRNTIYF.

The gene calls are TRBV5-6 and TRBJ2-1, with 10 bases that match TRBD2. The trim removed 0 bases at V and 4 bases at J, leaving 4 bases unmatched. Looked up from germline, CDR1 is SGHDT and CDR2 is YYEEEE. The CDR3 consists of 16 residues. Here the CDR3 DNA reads TGTGCCAGCAGCTTGGGGACTAGCGGAGTTTACAATGAGCAGTTCTTC. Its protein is CASSLGTSGVYNEQFF.

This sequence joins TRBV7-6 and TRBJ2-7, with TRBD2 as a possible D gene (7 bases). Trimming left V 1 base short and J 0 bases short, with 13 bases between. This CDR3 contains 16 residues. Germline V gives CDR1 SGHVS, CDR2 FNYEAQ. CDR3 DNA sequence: TGTGCCAGCAGCTTAGAGGGGGGGCGACTCTCCTACGAGCAGTACTTC. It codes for CASSLEGGRLSYEQYF.

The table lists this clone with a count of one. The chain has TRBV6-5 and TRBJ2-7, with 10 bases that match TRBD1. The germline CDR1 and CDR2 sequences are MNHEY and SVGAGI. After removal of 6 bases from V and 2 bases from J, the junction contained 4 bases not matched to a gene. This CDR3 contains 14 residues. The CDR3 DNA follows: TGTGCCAGCAGCCCCGGACAGGGGGCCTACGAGCAGTACTTC. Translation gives CASSPGQGAYEQYF.

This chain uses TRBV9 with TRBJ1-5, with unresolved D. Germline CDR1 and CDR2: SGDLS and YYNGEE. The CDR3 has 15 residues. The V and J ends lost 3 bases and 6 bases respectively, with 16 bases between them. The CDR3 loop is CASSASGDSGQPQHF. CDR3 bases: TGTGCCAGCAGCGCCTCCGGGGATTCGGGTCAGCCCCAGCATTTT.

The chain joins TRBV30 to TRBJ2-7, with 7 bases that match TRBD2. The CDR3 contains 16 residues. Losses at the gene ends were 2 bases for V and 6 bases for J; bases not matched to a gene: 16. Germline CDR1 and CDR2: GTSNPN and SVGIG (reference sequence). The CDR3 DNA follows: TGTGCCTGGAGTCCCCGGGACGGGGGGTTCTACGGCGAGCAGTACGTC. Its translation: CAWSPRDGGFYGEQYV.

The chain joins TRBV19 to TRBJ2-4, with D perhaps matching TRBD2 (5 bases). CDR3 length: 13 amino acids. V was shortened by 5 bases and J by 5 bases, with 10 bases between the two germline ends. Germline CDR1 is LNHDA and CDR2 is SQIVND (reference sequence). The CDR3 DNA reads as TGTGCCAGTAGTCACCGGGATGAAAACATTCAGTACTTC. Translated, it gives CASSHRDENIQYF.

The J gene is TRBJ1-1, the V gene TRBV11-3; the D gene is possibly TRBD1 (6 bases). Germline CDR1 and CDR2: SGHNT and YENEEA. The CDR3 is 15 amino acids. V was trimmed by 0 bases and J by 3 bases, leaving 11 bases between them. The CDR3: CASSLDTGIHTEAFF. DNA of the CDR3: TGTGCCAGCAGCTTAGACACAGGGATTCACACTGAAGCTTTCTTT.

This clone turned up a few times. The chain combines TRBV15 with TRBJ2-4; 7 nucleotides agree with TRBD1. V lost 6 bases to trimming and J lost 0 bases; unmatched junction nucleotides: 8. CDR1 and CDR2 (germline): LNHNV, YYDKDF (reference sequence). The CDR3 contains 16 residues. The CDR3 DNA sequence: TGTGCCACCAGTCCAGGACAGGAGCTAGCCAAAAACATTCAGTACTTC. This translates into CATSPGQELAKNIQYF.

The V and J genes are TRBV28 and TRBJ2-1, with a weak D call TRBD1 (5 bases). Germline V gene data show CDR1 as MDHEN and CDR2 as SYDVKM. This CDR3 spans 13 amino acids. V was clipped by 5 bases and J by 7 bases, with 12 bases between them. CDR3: CASSKTDKNEQFF. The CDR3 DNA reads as TGTGCCAGCAGTAAGACGGACAAAAATGAGCAGTTCTTC.